This T cell receptor (beta chain) derives from a study of shared clonotypes between healthy human individuals. Repertoires were generated with immunoSEQ multiplex PCR, while TCRdb's copy carries only in-frame clones and drops some. The table lists a few million clones, 80% to 95% of them singletons. V lost 0 bases to trimming and J lost 4 bases, with 12 bases between them. The CDR3 is 16 residues long. Germline-derived CDR1 and CDR2 are MNHEY and SMNVEV (reference sequence). Sequenced: naive CD4+ T cells from PBMCs. Subset meaning: CD45RA+ positively selected. The V call is TRBV27, the J call TRBJ1-4; D remains unclear. This clonotype was sampled from a man aged 18 to 29 in good health. Some clones in this sample may be carry-over from other donors' samples. The CDR3 sequence is CASSLSPRPNNEKLFF. The CDR3 DNA reads TGTGCCAGCAGTTTATCTCCAAGACCTAATAATGAAAAACTGTTTTTT. The whole variable domain, filled in from reference TRBV27 and TRBJ1-4, reads EAQVTQNPRYLITVTGKKLTVTCSQNMNHEYMSWYRQDPGLGLRQIYYSMNVEVTDKGDVPEGYKVSRKEKRNFPLILESPSPNQTSLYFCASSLSPRPNNEKLFFGSGTQLSVL.